The 13 T cell receptor beta chains given below trace back to one sample, sequenced in a study of blood T cell repertoires in COVID-19. Profiling relied on immunoSEQ multiplex PCR, and the TCRdb table lists in-frame clones only, not all of them. The sample carries under 200,000 clones, about four fifths recorded once. Sequenced: peripheral blood. The receptor set was obtained from a woman aged 60-70 years with COVID-19, enrolled during active disease.

The V gene is TRBV6-5, the J gene TRBJ1-2; 9 positions agree with TRBD1. The germline V gene encodes CDR1 MNHEY and CDR2 SVGAGI. V shed 4 bases and J 3 bases; nucleotides not matched to a gene: 3. This CDR3 has 14 amino acids. For the CDR3, the DNA is TGTGCCAGCAGTTTACAGGGGGCAGACTATGGCTACACCTTC. Translating gives CASSLQGADYGYTF.

The genes are TRBV6-5 and TRBJ1-1; 8 nucleotides line up with TRBD1. The CDR3 has 14 residues. CDR1 is MNHEY and CDR2 is SVGAGI in the germline V gene. The V and J ends lost 6 bases and 1 base, in that order; junction bases with no gene match: 4. The DNA of the CDR3 is TGTGCCAGCAGCCGGGGACAGGAGAACACTGAAGCTTTCTTT. Translation: CASSRGQENTEAFF.

The genes are TRBV7-2 and TRBJ2-2; D gene uncertain. The V and J ends lost 5 bases and 1 base respectively, with 11 bases between them. Germline V gene sequence: CDR1 SGHTA, CDR2 FQGNSA. This CDR3 spans 15 amino acids. CDR3: CASSPWAQNTGELFF. The DNA for the CDR3 is TGTGCCAGCAGCCCCTGGGCCCAGAACACCGGGGAGCTGTTTTTT.

This chain joins TRBV10-3 and TRBJ1-5; D gene ambiguous. The germline V and J ends were trimmed by 3 bases and 6 bases, with 6 bases remaining between them. CDR1 is ENHRY and CDR2 is SYGVKD in the germline V gene. There are 12 residues in the CDR3. CDR3 in DNA: TGTGCCATCAGTGATGAGCCTCAGCCCCAGCATTTT. Translation: CAISDEPQPQHF.

V gene TRBV29-1 combines with J gene TRBJ1-1, with D maybe TRBD1 (6 bases). Germline CDR1 is SQVTM and CDR2 is ANQGSEA. The CDR3 runs 11 residues. Between the trimmed V and J ends, which lost 6 bases and 6 bases, there was a span of 11 bases. The CDR3 protein is CSVIDRPEAFF. CDR3 DNA: TGCAGCGTAATAGACAGGCCTGAAGCTTTCTTT.

The chain carries TRBV27 and TRBJ2-2; 10 bases line up with TRBD2. Trimming took 4 bases from V and 6 from J; bases not matched to a gene: 5. Per the germline V gene, CDR1 is MNHEY and CDR2 is SMNVEV (reference sequence). There are 15 residues in the CDR3. CDR3 loop: CASSWGAGGSGELFF. The CDR3, as DNA: TGTGCCAGCAGTTGGGGAGCGGGAGGGTCCGGGGAGCTGTTTTTT.

The chain combines TRBV2 with TRBJ1-2, with TRBD1 identical over 9 bases. The CDR3 extends over 13 amino acids. CDR1 is SNHLY and CDR2 is FYNNEI in the germline V gene. Unmatched junction bases numbered 3, after V lost 6 bases and J lost 4 bases. This CDR3 is CASRTGGGYGYTF. CDR3 nucleotide sequence: TGTGCCAGCAGGACAGGGGGGGGCTATGGCTACACCTTC. The full variable domain, in which reference TRBV2 and TRBJ1-2 provide the parts outside the CDR3, is EPEVTQTPSHQVTQMGQEVILRCVPISNHLYFYWYRQILGQKVEFLVSFYNNEISEKSEIFDDQFSVERPDGSNFTLKIRSTKLEDSAMYFCASRTGGGYGYTFGSGTRLTVV.

This clone has just a few counts. The V and J genes are TRBV27 and TRBJ2-1; 10 bases are a match to TRBD2. The J segment lost 2 bases and the V segment lost 5 bases, leaving 9 bases of the junction unmatched. CDR1 and CDR2 from the germline V gene are MNHEY and SMNVEV (reference sequence). This CDR3 has 17 residues. The CDR3 here is CASSLDSGGTAYNEQFF. The CDR3 DNA follows: TGTGCCAGCAGTCTTGATAGCGGGGGGACCGCCTACAATGAGCAGTTCTTC.

The chain joins TRBV30 to TRBJ2-2, with D perhaps TRBD1 (6 bases). Trimming stripped 5 bases from V and 2 bases from J, with 9 bases between. The CDR3 contains 13 residues. Germline CDR1 reads GTSNPN; CDR2 reads SVGIG (reference sequence). Here the CDR3 reads CAWDRLNTGELFF. As DNA, the CDR3 is TGTGCCTGGGACAGGTTAAACACCGGGGAGCTGTTTTTT.

The chain recombines TRBV2 with TRBJ1-3, with D possibly being TRBD1 (6 bases). Trimming shortened V by 5 bases and J by 4 bases, and 18 bases separated the two germline ends. Germline V gene sequence: CDR1 SNHLY, CDR2 FYNNEI. The CDR3 runs to 16 residues. The CDR3 sequence is CASSSAPTGVGNTIYF. CDR3 DNA sequence: TGTGCCAGCAGTAGTGCCCCGACAGGAGTGGGAAACACCATATATTTT.

The CDR3 DNA is TGTGCCAGCAGCTTCCACCCACTAGCGGGGGAAGAGACCCAGTACTTC. This translates into CASSFHPLAGEETQYF. The chain links TRBV7-2 to TRBJ2-5; TRBD2 matches at 11 bases. V lost 3 bases and J lost 3; bases outside the gene matches: 6. The CDR3 totals 16 residues. The germline V gene has CDR1 SGHTA and CDR2 FQGNSA.

This chain uses TRBV3-1 (or the pseudogene TRBV3-2) with TRBJ2-7, with 8 bases aligning to TRBD1. Germline values: CDR1 LGHDT, CDR2 YNNKEL (reference sequence). The V and J ends lost 10 bases and 2 bases, in that order; junction bases with no gene match: 19. This CDR3 contains 17 residues. DNA for the CDR3: TGTGCCACCCCCAACAGCTTTGGGGGGACAGGAACCTACGAGCAGTACGTC. The encoded protein is CATPNSFGGTGTYEQYV.

This chain connects TRBV30 to TRBJ2-2; 7 positions agree with TRBD2. The CDR3 has 20 amino acids. Trimming cost V 3 bases and J 0 bases; bases outside gene matches: 19. Germline-derived CDR1 and CDR2 are GTSNPN and SVGIG (reference sequence). This chain's CDR3 is CAWSPPRLGEGPANTGELFF. The CDR3, as DNA: TGTGCCTGGAGCCCCCCACGGCTGGGGGAGGGACCCGCGAACACCGGGGAGCTGTTTTTT.